This T cell receptor beta chain comes out of a study of blood T cell repertoires in COVID-19. Study in general: The United States, Italy and Spain supplied acute and convalescent COVID-19 samples.

V was pared by 3 bases and J by 9 bases, with 5 bases of the junction left unmatched. This CDR3 is built from 15 residues. CDR1 MDHEN and CDR2 SYDVKM come from the germline V gene. Sequencing used immunoSEQ multiplex PCR; TCRdb keeps in-frame clones, though not all of them. The table has 200,000 to 250,000 clones, approximately 82% seen once. The TCR comes from a man aged 45 to 65 with active or convalescent COVID-19. Input material: peripheral blood. The rearrangement links TRBV28 to TRBJ1-4, with 12 positions matching TRBD1. The CDR3 nucleotides are TGTGCCAGCAGTTTGGGGACAGGGGGCGGTAAAAAACTGTTTTTT. This encodes CASSLGTGGGKKLFF. Using reference TRBV28 and TRBJ1-4 for the parts outside the CDR3, the full variable domain is DVKVTQSSRYLVKRTGEKVFLECVQDMDHENMFWYRQDPGLGLRLIYFSYDVKMKEKGDIPEGYSVSREKKERFSLILESASTNQTSMYLCASSLGTGGGKKLFFGSGTQLSVL.